The rows below give T cell receptor beta chains drawn from one sample of a study of shared clonotypes between healthy human individuals. Sequenced by immunoSEQ multiplex PCR; TCRdb stores in-frame clones only, minus some. Found here are around 550,000 clones, about 96% of them singletons; the top ten hold about 0.064%. What was sequenced was naive CD4+ T cells sorted from blood. The receptors derive from a woman under 40 in good health. Each CDR3 is given with its conserved first and last residue. The order of the fields is J gene, V gene, D gene, clone size, CDR3 protein, CDR3 DNA. D genes are given only for firm matches. Some rows mark clone size as missing; the rest say once, few, many or name a class of expanded clone.

TRBJ2-3,TRBV5-8,-,-,CASSLDVADTQYF,TGTGCCAGCAGCTTGGACGTCGCAGATACGCAGTATTTT
TRBJ2-2,TRBV11-2,-,-,CASSGMGNPDVGELFF,TGTGCCAGCAGCGGCATGGGCAATCCCGACGTCGGGGAGCTGTTTTTT
TRBJ1-5,TRBV6-4,TRBD1,-,CASTQGEGANSNQPQHF,TGTGCCAGCACTCAGGGTGAGGGGGCGAATAGCAATCAGCCCCAGCATTTT
TRBJ2-1,TRBV7-3,TRBD2,once,CASSTKPRLAGDDEQFF,TGTGCCAGCAGCACAAAGCCCCGACTAGCGGGAGATGATGAGCAGTTCTTC
TRBJ2-1,TRBV7-9,-,-,CASSPRGSTGVYNEQFF,TGTGCCAGCAGCCCTCGCGGGTCGACAGGCGTCTACAATGAGCAGTTCTTC
TRBJ2-7,TRBV4-1,-,-,CASSQARGGNDYEQYF,TGCGCCAGCAGCCAAGCGAGAGGAGGCAACGACTACGAGCAGTACTTC
TRBJ2-2,TRBV14,-,-,CASSQVRAANTGELFF,TGTGCCAGCAGCCAAGTCAGGGCCGCGAACACCGGGGAGCTGTTTTTT
TRBJ1-3,TRBV30,-,-,CAWSNRNTIYF,TGTGCCTGGAGTAACAGAAACACCATATATTTT
TRBJ2-1,TRBV6-4,-,once,CASSDSPGQIRHNEQFF,TGTGCCAGCAGTGACTCGCCGGGACAAATCCGGCACAATGAGCAGTTCTTC
TRBJ1-1,TRBV18,TRBD1,-,CASSLRQGGENTEAFF,TGTGCCAGCTCACTAAGACAGGGGGGGGAGAACACTGAAGCTTTCTTT
TRBJ2-1,TRBV29-1,-,once,CSVNYQGVDNEQFF,TGCAGCGTCAACTACCAGGGTGTCGATAATGAGCAGTTCTTC
TRBJ1-3,TRBV6-5,TRBD1,-,CASSQDRFSGNTIYF,TGTGCCAGCAGCCAGGACAGGTTCTCTGGAAACACCATATATTTT
TRBJ2-5,TRBV11-3,-,-,CASSLGGGHQETQYF,TGTGCCAGCAGCTTAGGAGGCGGACACCAAGAGACCCAGTACTTC
TRBJ1-4,TRBV7-9,TRBD1,-,CASSLGTGGIGIEKLFF,TGTGCCAGCAGCTTAGGAACAGGGGGCATAGGTATTGAAAAACTGTTTTTT
TRBJ2-7,TRBV19,-,-,CASSIALRAYEQYF,TGTGCCAGTAGTATAGCCCTTAGGGCCTACGAGCAGTACTTC
TRBJ2-5,TRBV27,-,-,CASSPGPGRTIEQYF,TGTGCCAGCAGTCCCGGACCGGGACGGACAATAGAGCAGTACTTC
TRBJ1-1,TRBV18,-,-,CASSPLITEGTEAFF,TGTGCCAGCTCACCACTTATAACTGAGGGAACTGAAGCTTTCTTT
TRBJ2-7,TRBV28,-,-,CASNTQTRPYEQYF,TGTGCCAGCAACACTCAGACTCGGCCCTACGAGCAGTACTTC
TRBJ2-1,TRBV19,-,-,CASMVDGGGNEQFF,TGTGCCAGTATGGTGGACGGTGGGGGCAATGAGCAGTTCTTC
TRBJ1-3,TRBV5-5,-,-,CASSLGRGTSSGNTIYF,TGTGCCAGCAGCTTGGGAAGGGGAACCTCTTCTGGAAACACCATATATTTT
TRBJ2-7,TRBV19,-,-,CASRPEGGASEQYF,TGTGCCAGTAGACCCGAGGGGGGGGCGTCCGAGCAGTACTTC
TRBJ2-7,TRBV7-2,TRBD1,-,CASSFSAGGYEQYF,TGTGCCAGCAGCTTCTCAGCAGGGGGATACGAGCAGTACTTC
TRBJ2-7,TRBV5-6,TRBD1,-,CASSPGTGSNEQYF,TGTGCCAGCAGCCCCGGGACAGGGAGTAACGAGCAGTACTTC
TRBJ1-5,TRBV2,-,-,CAGTPGSNQPQHF,TGTGCCGGCACCCCGGGGAGTAATCAGCCCCAGCATTTT
TRBJ2-1,TRBV11-1,TRBD1,-,CASSLRTGGNEQFF,TGTGCCAGCAGCTTACGCACAGGGGGGAATGAGCAGTTCTTC
TRBJ2-7,TRBV7-2,TRBD1,-,CASSAPGTGALHEQYF,TGTGCCAGCAGCGCCCCCGGGACAGGGGCTCTCCACGAGCAGTACTTC
TRBJ1-5,TRBV7-3,-,once,CASSLRGRFGQPQHF,TGTGCCAGCAGCCTTCGTGGGAGATTTGGGCAGCCCCAGCATTTT
TRBJ1-4,TRBV14,-,-,CASSRLVAATNEKLFF,TGTGCCAGCAGCCGCTTGGTGGCAGCAACTAATGAAAAACTGTTTTTT
TRBJ2-4,TRBV14,-,once,CASSQRQGGIQYF,TGTGCCAGCAGCCAAAGGCAGGGGGGGATTCAGTACTTC
TRBJ2-3,TRBV28,TRBD1,-,CASSIRTGRGPDTQYF,TGTGCCAGCAGTATTAGGACAGGGAGAGGTCCAGATACGCAGTATTTT
TRBJ1-6,TRBV6-5,-,-,CASSYSRKGGNSPLHF,TGTGCCAGCAGTTACTCGAGAAAGGGTGGTAATTCACCCCTCCACTTT
TRBJ2-7,TRBV7-8,TRBD2,-,CASSPLAGGPYEQYF,TGTGCCAGCAGCCCACTAGCGGGAGGGCCCTACGAGCAGTACTTC
TRBJ2-2,TRBV5-1,-,-,CASSLANRGNTGELFF,TGCGCCAGCAGCTTGGCCAATAGGGGTAACACCGGGGAGCTGTTTTTT
TRBJ1-1,TRBV5-1,TRBD1,-,CASGTGGNTEAFF,TGCGCCAGCGGGACAGGGGGTAACACTGAAGCTTTCTTT
TRBJ2-7,TRBV19,-,-,CASSPDRTTYEQYF,TGTGCCAGTAGTCCAGACAGGACTACCTACGAGCAGTACTTC
TRBJ1-6,TRBV7-9,TRBD1,-,CASSLGQGANSPLHF,TGTGCCAGCAGCTTGGGACAGGGGGCAAATTCACCCCTCCACTTT
TRBJ2-7,TRBV27,-,once,CASSHSGAASSYEQYF,TGTGCCAGCAGCCATTCGGGGGCCGCAAGCTCCTACGAGCAGTACTTC